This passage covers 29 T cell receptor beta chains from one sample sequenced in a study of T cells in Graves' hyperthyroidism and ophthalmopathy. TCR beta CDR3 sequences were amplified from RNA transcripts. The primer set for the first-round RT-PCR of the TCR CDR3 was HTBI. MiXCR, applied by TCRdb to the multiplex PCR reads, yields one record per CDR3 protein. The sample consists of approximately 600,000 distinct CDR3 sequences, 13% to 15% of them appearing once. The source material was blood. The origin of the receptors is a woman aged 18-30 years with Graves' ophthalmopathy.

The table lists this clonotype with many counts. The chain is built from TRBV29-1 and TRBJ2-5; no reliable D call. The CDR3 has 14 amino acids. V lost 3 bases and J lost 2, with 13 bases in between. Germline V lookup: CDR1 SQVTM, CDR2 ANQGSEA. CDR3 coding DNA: TGCAGCGTTGACCCCTACGACAAACAAGAGACCCAGTACTTC. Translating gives CSVDPYDKQETQYF.

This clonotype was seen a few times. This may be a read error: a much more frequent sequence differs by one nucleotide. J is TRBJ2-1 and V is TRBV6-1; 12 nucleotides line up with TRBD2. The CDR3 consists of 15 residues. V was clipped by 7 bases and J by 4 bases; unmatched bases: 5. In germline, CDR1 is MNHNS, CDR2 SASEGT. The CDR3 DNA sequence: TGTGCCAGCAATCAGCTAGCGGGAGGGTACAATGAGCAGTTCTTC. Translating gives CASNQLAGGYNEQFF.

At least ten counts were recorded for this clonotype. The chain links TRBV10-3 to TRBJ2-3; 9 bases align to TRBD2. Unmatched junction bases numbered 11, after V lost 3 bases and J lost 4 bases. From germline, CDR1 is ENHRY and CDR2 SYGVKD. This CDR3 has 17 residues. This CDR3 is CAISDQDSGRSADTQYF. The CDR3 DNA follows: TGTGCCATCAGTGACCAGGATAGCGGGAGAAGCGCAGATACGCAGTATTTT.

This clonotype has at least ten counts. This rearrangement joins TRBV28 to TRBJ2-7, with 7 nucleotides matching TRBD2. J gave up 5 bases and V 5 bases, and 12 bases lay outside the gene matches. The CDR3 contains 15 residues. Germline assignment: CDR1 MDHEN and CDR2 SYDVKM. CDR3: CASSTRTSPQNEQYF. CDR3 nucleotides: TGTGCCAGCAGTACCCGGACTAGTCCCCAAAACGAGCAGTACTTC.

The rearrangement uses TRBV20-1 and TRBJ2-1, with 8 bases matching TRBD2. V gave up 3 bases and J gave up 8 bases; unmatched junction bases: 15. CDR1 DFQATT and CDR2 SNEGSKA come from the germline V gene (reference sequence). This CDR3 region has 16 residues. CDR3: CSASLLAVLLSHEQFF. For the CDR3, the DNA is TGCAGTGCTAGTTTACTAGCGGTCCTCTTGTCCCATGAGCAGTTCTTC.

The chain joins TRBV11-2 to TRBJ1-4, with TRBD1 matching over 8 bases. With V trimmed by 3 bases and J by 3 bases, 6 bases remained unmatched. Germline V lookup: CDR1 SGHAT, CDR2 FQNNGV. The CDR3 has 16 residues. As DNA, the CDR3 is TGTGCCAGCAGCTTGATCCAGGGGGCTTCTAATGAAAAACTGTTTTTT. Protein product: CASSLIQGASNEKLFF.

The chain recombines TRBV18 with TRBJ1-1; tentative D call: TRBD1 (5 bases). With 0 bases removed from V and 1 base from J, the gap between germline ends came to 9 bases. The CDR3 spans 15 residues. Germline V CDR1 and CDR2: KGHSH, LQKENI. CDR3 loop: CASSPPNGANTEAFF. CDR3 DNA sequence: TGTGCCAGCTCACCACCGAACGGGGCGAACACTGAAGCTTTCTTT.

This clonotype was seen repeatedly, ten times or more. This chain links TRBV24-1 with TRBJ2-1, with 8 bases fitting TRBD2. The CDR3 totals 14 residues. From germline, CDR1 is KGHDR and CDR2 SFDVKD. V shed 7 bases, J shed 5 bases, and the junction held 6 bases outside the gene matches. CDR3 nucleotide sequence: TGTGCCACCAGGGGGGGGCGGGAGGACAATGAGCAGTTCTTC. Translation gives CATRGGREDNEQFF.

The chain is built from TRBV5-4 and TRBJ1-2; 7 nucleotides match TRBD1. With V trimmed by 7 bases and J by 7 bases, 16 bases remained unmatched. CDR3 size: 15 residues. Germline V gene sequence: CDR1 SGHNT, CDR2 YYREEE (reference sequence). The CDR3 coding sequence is TGTGCCAGCGGGGGGGGAAAGACAGGGTGGCGTGGCTACACCTTC. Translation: CASGGGKTGWRGYTF.

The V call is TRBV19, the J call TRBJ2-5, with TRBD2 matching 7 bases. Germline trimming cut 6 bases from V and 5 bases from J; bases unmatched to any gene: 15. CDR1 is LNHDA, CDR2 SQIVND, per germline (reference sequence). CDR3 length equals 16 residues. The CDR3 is CASRESSSGVWETQYF. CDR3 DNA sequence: TGTGCCAGTAGGGAGTCCTCTAGCGGCGTGTGGGAGACCCAGTACTTC.

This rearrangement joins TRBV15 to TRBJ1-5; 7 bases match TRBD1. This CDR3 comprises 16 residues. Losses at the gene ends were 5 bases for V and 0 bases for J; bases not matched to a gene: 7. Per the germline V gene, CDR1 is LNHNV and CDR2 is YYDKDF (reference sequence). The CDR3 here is CATSFVGTASNQPQHF. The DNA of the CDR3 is TGTGCCACCAGCTTCGTCGGGACAGCTAGCAATCAGCCCCAGCATTTT.

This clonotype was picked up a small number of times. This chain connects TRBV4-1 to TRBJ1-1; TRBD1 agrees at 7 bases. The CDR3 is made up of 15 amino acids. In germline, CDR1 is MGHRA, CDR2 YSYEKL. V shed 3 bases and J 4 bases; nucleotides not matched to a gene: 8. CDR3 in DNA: TGCGCCAGCAGCCAGGCAGGGGGATTGGGCACTGAAGCTTTCTTT. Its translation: CASSQAGGLGTEAFF.

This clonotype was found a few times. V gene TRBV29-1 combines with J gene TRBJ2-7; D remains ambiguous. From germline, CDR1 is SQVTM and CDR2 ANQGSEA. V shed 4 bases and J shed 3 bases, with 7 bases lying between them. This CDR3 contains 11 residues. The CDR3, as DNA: TGCAGCGTTGGGATCTACTACGAGCAGTACTTC. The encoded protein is CSVGIYYEQYF.

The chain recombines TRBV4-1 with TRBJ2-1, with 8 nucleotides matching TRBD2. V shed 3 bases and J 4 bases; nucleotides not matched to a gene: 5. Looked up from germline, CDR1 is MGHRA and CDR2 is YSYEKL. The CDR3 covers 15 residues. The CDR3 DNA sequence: TGCGCCAGCAGCCACCTCATAGCGGGATACAATGAGCAGTTCTTC. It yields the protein CASSHLIAGYNEQFF.

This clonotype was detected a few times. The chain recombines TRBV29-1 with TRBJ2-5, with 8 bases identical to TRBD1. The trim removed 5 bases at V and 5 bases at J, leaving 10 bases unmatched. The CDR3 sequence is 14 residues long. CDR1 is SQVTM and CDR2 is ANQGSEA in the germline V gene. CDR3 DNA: TGCAGCGTTTTGGCGGACAGGGTACGTGAGACCCAGTACTTC. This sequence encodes CSVLADRVRETQYF.

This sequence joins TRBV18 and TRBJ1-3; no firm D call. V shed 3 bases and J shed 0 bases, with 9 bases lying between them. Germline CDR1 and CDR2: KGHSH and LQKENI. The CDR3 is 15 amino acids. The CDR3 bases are TGTGCCAGCTCACCCCCGTCCCTCTCTGGAAACACCATATATTTT. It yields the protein CASSPPSLSGNTIYF.

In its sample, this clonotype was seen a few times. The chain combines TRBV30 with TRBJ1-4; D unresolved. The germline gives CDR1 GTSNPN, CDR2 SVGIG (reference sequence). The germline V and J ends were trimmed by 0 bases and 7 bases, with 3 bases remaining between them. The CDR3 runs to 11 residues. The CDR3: CAWSVGEKLFF. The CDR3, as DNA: TGTGCCTGGAGTGTAGGTGAAAAACTGTTTTTT. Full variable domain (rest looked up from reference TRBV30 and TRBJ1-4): SQTIHQWPATLVQPVGSPLSLECTVEGTSNPNLYWYRQAAGRGLQLLFYSVGIGQISSEVPQNLSASRPQDRQFILSSKKLLLSDSGFYLCAWSVGEKLFFGSGTQLSVL.

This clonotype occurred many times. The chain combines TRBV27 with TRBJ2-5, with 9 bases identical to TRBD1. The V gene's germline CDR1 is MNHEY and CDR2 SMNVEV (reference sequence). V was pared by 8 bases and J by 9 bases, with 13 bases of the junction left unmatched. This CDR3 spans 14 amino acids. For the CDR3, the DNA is TGTGCCAGCTCCCCGGGACAGGGATTCGGGGCCCAGTACTTC. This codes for CASSPGQGFGAQYF.

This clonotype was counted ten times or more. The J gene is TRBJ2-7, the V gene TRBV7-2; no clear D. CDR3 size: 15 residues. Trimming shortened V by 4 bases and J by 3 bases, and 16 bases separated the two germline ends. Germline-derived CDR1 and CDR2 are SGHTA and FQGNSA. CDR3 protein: CASSSSIGMGYEQYF. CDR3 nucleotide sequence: TGTGCCAGCAGCTCGAGCATAGGAATGGGCTACGAGCAGTACTTC.

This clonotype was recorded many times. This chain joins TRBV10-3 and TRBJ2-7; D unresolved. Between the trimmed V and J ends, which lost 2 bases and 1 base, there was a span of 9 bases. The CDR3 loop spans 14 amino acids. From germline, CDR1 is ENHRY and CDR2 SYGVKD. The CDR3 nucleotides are TGTGCCATCAGTGAGGCTAACCTATCCTACGAGCAGTACTTC. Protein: CAISEANLSYEQYF.

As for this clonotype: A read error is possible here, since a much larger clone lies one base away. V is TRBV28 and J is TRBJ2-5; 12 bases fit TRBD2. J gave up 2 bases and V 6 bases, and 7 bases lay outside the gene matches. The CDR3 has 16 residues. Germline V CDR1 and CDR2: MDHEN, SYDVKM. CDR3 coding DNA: TGTGCCAGCAGCGGACTAGCGGGGAGAGCTCAAGAGACCCAGTACTTC. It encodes CASSGLAGRAQETQYF.

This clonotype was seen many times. The CDR3, as DNA: TGTGCCAGCAGCTCCGAGGTCCGGGGGGAGTACCGTAGGAACAATGAGCAGTTCTTC. Translated: CASSSEVRGEYRRNNEQFF. This chain connects TRBV11-1 to TRBJ2-1, with TRBD2 matching 7 bases. V trimming: 4 bases; J trimming: 5 bases; junction bases outside the gene matches: 20. CDR1 and CDR2 (germline): SGHAT, FQDESV (reference sequence). The CDR3 runs 19 residues.

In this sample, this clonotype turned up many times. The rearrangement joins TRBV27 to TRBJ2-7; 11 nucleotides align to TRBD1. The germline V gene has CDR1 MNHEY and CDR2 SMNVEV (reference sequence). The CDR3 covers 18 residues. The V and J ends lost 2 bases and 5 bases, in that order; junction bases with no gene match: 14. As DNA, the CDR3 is TGTGCCAGCAGTTTAGAGTGGGGACAGGGGGGCCCCTGGAACGAGCAGTACTTC. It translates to CASSLEWGQGGPWNEQYF.

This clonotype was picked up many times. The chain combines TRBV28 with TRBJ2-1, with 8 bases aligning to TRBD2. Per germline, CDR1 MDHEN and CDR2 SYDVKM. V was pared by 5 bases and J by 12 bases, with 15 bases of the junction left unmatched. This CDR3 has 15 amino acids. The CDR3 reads CASSLSGRGLAGQFF. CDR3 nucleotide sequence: TGTGCCAGCAGTCTAAGTGGGAGGGGTCTAGCGGGGCAGTTCTTC.

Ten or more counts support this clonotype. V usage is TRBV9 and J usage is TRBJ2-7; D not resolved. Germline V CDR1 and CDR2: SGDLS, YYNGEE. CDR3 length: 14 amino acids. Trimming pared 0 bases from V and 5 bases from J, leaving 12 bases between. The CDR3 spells CASSVVGEADEQYF. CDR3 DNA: TGTGCCAGCAGCGTAGTTGGTGAGGCGGACGAGCAGTACTTC.

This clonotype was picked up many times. Here the CDR3 reads CASSPRHSYEQYF. CDR3 DNA sequence: TGTGCCAGCTCACCTCGACACTCCTACGAGCAGTACTTC. The V gene is TRBV18, the J gene TRBJ2-7; no definite D call. Trimming cost V 3 bases and J 0 bases, with 6 bases left between them. The germline CDR1 and CDR2 sequences are KGHSH and LQKENI. CDR3 length: 13 residues.

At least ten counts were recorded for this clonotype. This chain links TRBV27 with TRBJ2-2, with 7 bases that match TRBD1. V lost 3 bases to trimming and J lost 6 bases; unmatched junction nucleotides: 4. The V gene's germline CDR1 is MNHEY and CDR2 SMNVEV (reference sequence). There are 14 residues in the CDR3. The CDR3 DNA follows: TGTGCCAGCAGTTTTCCAGGGGGTGCCGGGGAGCTGTTTTTT. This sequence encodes CASSFPGGAGELFF.

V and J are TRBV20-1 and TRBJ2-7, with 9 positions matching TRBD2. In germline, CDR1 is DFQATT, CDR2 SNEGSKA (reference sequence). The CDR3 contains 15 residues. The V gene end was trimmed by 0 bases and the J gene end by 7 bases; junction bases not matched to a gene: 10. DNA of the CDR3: TGCAGTGCTAGAGATCTTGGCGGGAGGGCGGGGGAGCAGTACTTC. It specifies CSARDLGGRAGEQYF.

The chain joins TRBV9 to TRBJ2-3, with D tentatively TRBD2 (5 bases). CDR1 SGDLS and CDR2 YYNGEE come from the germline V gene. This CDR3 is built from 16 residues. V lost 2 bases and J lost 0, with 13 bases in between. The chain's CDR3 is CASSVESRGSTDTQYF. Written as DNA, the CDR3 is TGTGCCAGCAGCGTCGAATCCCGGGGAAGCACAGATACGCAGTATTTT.